One T cell receptor (beta chain) is described in this entry. This entry comes from a study of blood T cell repertoires in COVID-19. Study-wide background: Samples came from the United States, Italy and Spain, spanning acute and convalescent COVID-19. T cells, B-cell-depleted T cells, or PBMCs provided the cDNA or gDNA that served as material.

How the authors handled the data: Estimation of nucleated cell counts was performed using reference gene primer amplification. Using immunoSEQ multiplex PCR, the repertoire was profiled, and TCRdb retains in-frame clones only, with some absent. From that table come the V and J calls and clone size; the DNA was used to work out D and trimming. Of hundreds of thousands of clones listed, 88% are singletons. After removal of 5 bases from V and 2 bases from J, the junction contained 12 bases not matched to a gene. This CDR3 comprises 17 residues. Germline loops: CDR1 SGHAT, CDR2 FQNNGV. Cohort assignment relied on participant-reported clinical history.

The material sequenced was PBMCs or T cells enriched from blood (not recorded which). The rearrangement uses TRBV11-2 and TRBJ2-5; TRBD1 agrees at 9 bases. The clonotype comes from a woman between 40 and 50 years old with acute COVID-19. The CDR3 reads CASSRWGDRDMQETQYF. The CDR3 DNA is TGTGCCAGCAGCCGGTGGGGGGACAGGGATATGCAAGAGACCCAGTACTTC.